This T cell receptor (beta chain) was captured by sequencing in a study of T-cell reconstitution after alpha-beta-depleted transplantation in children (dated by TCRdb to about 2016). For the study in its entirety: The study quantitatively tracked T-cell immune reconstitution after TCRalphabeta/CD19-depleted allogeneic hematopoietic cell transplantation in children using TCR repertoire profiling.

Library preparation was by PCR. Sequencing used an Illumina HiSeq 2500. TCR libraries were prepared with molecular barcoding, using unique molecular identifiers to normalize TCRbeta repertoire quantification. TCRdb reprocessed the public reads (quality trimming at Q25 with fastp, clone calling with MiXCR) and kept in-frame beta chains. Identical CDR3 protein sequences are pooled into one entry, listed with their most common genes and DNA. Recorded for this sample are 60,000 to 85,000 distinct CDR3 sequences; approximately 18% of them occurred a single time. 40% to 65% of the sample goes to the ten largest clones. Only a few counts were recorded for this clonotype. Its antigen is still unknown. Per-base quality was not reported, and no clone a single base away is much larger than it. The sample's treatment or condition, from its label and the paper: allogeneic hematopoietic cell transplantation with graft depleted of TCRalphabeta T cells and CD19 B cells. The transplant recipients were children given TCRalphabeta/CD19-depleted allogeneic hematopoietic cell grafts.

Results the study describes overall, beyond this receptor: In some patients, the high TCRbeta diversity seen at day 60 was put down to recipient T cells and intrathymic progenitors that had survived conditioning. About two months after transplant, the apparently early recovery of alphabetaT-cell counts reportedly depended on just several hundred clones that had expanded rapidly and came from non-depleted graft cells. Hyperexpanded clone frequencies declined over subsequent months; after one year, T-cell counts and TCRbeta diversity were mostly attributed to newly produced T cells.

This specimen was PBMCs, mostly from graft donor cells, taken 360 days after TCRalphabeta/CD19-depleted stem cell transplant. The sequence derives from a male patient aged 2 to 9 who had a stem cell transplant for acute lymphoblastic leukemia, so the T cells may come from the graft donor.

CDR3 loop: CASSSGTVLVDTEAFF. The sequence in DNA is TGTGCCAGCAGCTCGGGGACAGTCCTTGTGGACACTGAAGCTTTCTTT. The V and J segments used are TRBV5-6 and TRBJ1-1, with 7 bases in between that match TRBD1. From its cysteine to its phenylalanine, the CDR3 spans 16 amino acids. Solely the CDR3 DNA is kept, with 48 bases framed from the first base. V is cut back by 3 bases and J by 3 bases, with 11 bases in the junction unmatched. The germline V gene gives CDR1 as SGHDT and CDR2 as YYEEEE.